The present TCR beta chain was sequenced within a study of molecular identifiers for immune sequencing clone quantification. The CDR3 contains 14 residues. With 7 bases removed from V and 1 base from J, the gap between germline ends came to 14 bases. Per germline, CDR1 GTSNPN and CDR2 SVGIG (reference sequence). TCRdb called the PCR reads again in MiXCR, with one record for every CDR3 protein. The sample contains roughly 630,000 distinct CDR3 sequences, 25% of which appear only once. This clonotype has just a few counts. The receptor's source is a human donor in good health. Some libraries in this study had Jurkat cell RNA spiked in. The genes are TRBV30 and TRBJ1-5; no clear D gene. Source material: naive CD8+ T cells from blood, with Jurkat cell RNA spiked in. Regarding subset: FACS-sorted CD8+CD4-CCR7+CD45RA+ naive T cells. CDR3 region: CAFSSTTSNQPQHF. For the CDR3, the DNA is TGTGCCTTCAGCTCGACGACGAGCAATCAGCCCCAGCATTTT.